This is a list of T cell receptor beta chains from one sample in a study of T cell repertoires in cytomegalovirus infection. TCRdb passed the reads through MiXCR, listing each CDR3 protein once. Of roughly 350,000 distinct CDR3 sequences listed, about 35% are singletons. No antigens are known for them. This material consisted of cultured PBMCs, taken from culture after CMV antigen stimulation. The source of these receptors is a human donor in good health (CMV status not recorded). Some clones in this sample may be carry-over from other donors' samples. The CDR3 runs from the conserved cysteine through the conserved F or W. A D gene is named only where the DNA matches it firmly. A row's size may be missing; if present it is once, few, many or a size class.

j_call	clone_size	v_call	d_call	cdr3_nt	cdr3_aa
TRBJ2-1	NA	TRBV6-2/TRBV6-3	TRBD2	TGTGCCAGCAGTTACCCGACTAGCGGGAGGGGTGATGAGCAGTTCTTC	CASSYPTSGRGDEQFF
TRBJ2-7	once	TRBV28	NA	TGTGCCAGCAGTTTAGGGGGCGCGGGGCGGGGAGAGCAGTACTTC	CASSLGGAGRGEQYF
TRBJ2-3	few	TRBV6-1	NA	TGTGCCAGCAGCACCCCGATAGGCAATACGCAGTATTTT	CASSTPIGNTQYF
TRBJ2-1	NA	TRBV14	TRBD2	TGTGCCAGCAGCCAAGGCCAGGGACTAGCTACCCACAATGAGCAGTTCTTC	CASSQGQGLATHNEQFF
TRBJ2-1	NA	TRBV7-8	NA	TGTGCCAGCAGCTTAGAGGGGGGGAGAATAGGTGAGCAGTTCTTC	CASSLEGGRIGEQFF
TRBJ1-6	few	TRBV4-3	NA	TGCGCCAGCAGCCAAGATGGGTTGCGGAATTCACCCCTCCACTTT	CASSQDGLRNSPLHF
TRBJ2-5	few	TRBV7-9	TRBD2	TGTGCCAGCAGCTTAGAGATCCTAGCGGGAGAGACCCAGTACTTC	CASSLEILAGETQYF
TRBJ2-5	NA	TRBV27	NA	TGTGCCAGCATCCGCCCAGGGGAAGGACACCAAGAGACCCAGTACTTC	CASIRPGEGHQETQYF
TRBJ2-1	once	TRBV20-1	TRBD2	TGCAGTGCTAGAGATGCACTAGCGGGAGCAGTTGAGCAGTTCTTC	CSARDALAGAVEQFF
TRBJ2-1	NA	TRBV4-3	TRBD2	TGCGCCAGCAGCCAGTTACTAGCGGGCCATACCTACAATGAGCAGTTCTTC	CASSQLLAGHTYNEQFF
TRBJ2-1	NA	TRBV29-1	TRBD2	TGCAGCGTCAGCGGGAGGGCCCCCTACAATGAGCAGTTCTTC	CSVSGRAPYNEQFF
TRBJ2-5	NA	TRBV5-4	NA	TGTGCCAGCAGCTTGATGGTTCAAGAGACCCAGTACTTC	CASSLMVQETQYF
TRBJ1-4	NA	TRBV27	NA	TGTGCCAGCAGTTCCCCCAATGAAAAACTGTTTTTT	CASSSPNEKLFF
TRBJ1-2	NA	TRBV7-3	NA	TGTGCCAGCAGCCCCTCTGCCGGGACCTATGGCTACACCTTC	CASSPSAGTYGYTF
TRBJ1-1	few	TRBV7-8	NA	TGTGCCAGCAGCTCTCGACAGTACACTGAAGCTTTCTTT	CASSSRQYTEAFF
TRBJ1-5	NA	TRBV7-2	NA	TGTGCCAGCAGCTTTAGTCCTTATCAGCCCCAGCATTTT	CASSFSPYQPQHF
TRBJ2-3	NA	TRBV14	TRBD2	TGTGCCAGCAGTCTCAGGACTAGCGGGGGTATGGATACGCAGTATTTT	CASSLRTSGGMDTQYF
TRBJ1-1	NA	TRBV7-9	TRBD1	TGTGCCAGCAGTTGGACAGGGATAGCTAACACTGAAGCTTTCTTT	CASSWTGIANTEAFF
TRBJ1-5	few	TRBV24-1	NA	TGTGCCACCAGTGATCGGACAGCTAGCAATCAGCCCCAGCATTTT	CATSDRTASNQPQHF
TRBJ2-7	NA	TRBV7-9	NA	TGTGCCAGCAGCTTAGATCAATACGAGCAGTACTTC	CASSLDQYEQYF
TRBJ2-3	many	TRBV7-2	TRBD2	TGTGCCAGCAGTCCCACTAGCGGGAGAACAGATACGCAGTATTTT	CASSPTSGRTDTQYF